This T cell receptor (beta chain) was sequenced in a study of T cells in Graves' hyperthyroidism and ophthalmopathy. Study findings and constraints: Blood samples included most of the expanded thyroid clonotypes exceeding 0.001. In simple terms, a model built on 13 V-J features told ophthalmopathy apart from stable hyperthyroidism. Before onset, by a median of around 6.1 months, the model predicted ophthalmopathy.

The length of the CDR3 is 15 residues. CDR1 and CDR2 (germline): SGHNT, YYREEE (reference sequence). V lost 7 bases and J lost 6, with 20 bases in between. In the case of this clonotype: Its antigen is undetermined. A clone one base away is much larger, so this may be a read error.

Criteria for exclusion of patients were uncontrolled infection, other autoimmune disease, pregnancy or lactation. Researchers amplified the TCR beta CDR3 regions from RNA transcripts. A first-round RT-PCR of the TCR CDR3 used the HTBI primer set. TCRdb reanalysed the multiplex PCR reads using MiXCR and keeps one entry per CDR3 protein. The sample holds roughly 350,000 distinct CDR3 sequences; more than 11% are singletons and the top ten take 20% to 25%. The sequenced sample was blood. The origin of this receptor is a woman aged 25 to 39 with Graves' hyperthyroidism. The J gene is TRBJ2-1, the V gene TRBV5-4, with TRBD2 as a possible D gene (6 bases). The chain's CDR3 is CASSPSAGMGNEQFF. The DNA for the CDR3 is TGTGCCAGCTCCCCCTCGGCGGGAATGGGCAATGAGCAGTTCTTC.